This TCR beta chain was observed in a study of T-cell reconstitution after alpha-beta-depleted transplantation in children. V lost 5 bases and J lost 3, with 15 bases in between. This CDR3 has 15 amino acids. Germline V lookup: CDR1 MDHEN, CDR2 SYDVKM. Unique molecular identifiers tagged the TCRbeta library. Each CDR3 protein gets one entry after TCRdb re-called the PCR reads with MiXCR. The sample includes around 450,000 distinct CDR3 sequences, roughly 43% of them seen just once. Remarks on this clonotype: Its antigen is not known.

Study-wide results and caveats: It was newly produced T cells that mostly accounted for T-cell counts and diversity one year after transplant. Some patients' high day-60 TCRbeta diversity was traced to surviving recipient T cells and thymic progenitors. Several hundred graft clones that had expanded were reportedly the source of alpha-beta T cells about two months after transplant.

The sample in question was PBMCs, obtained before TCRalphabeta/CD19-depleted stem cell transplant. The receptor was derived from a girl aged 2 to 10 with aplastic anemia, due to receive a stem cell transplant. V and J are TRBV28 and TRBJ2-3; tentative D call: TRBD1 (6 bases). For the CDR3, the DNA is TGTGCCAGCAGTCCCTCGACAGGTTTAACAGATACGCAGTATTTT. Translation gives CASSPSTGLTDTQYF.